The clone carrying this T cell receptor (beta chain) showed up just a few times. What it recognizes is unknown. This same CDR3 is encoded by further DNA sequences in the sample. These data belong to a study of shared clonotypes between healthy human individuals. The study's findings and limits: As a rule, naive subsets had a larger estimated richness than memory subsets.

Profiled with immunoSEQ multiplex PCR; TCRdb holds only in-frame clones, not every one. The table lists 2.3 million or so clones, about 92% of them singletons. Nashville, Tennessee was home to all donors, who were Caucasian adults. Negatively enriched CD4+ T cells were divided by CD45RA into naive and memory. Specimen: naive CD4+ T cells from PBMCs. Subset defined: CD45RA+ positively selected. The clonotype originates from a man in his late teens or twenties in good health. Some clones in this sample may be carry-over from other donors' samples.

CDR3 in DNA: TGTGCCAGCAGCTTAGGGGTCTCTGGAAACACCATATATTTT. This translates into CASSLGVSGNTIYF. This chain uses TRBV7-2 with TRBJ1-3; the D is unclear. V lost 1 base to trimming and J lost 0 bases, with 4 bases between them. This CDR3 has 14 amino acids. Germline values: CDR1 SGHTA, CDR2 FQGNSA.